These T cell receptor beta chains were read from a single sample in a study of T cells in Graves' hyperthyroidism and ophthalmopathy. Using its own MiXCR run on the multiplex PCR reads, TCRdb lists one record per CDR3 protein. The table lists around 450,000 distinct CDR3 sequences, approximately 15% of them singletons. Sequenced sample: blood. These receptor sequences come from a woman between 18 and 29 years old with Graves' hyperthyroidism. Both conserved end residues are part of each CDR3. Fields, in order: J gene, clone size, D gene, V gene, CDR3 DNA, CDR3 protein. The D gene is left open where the match is weak. Only some rows state a clone size, as once, few, many or a class for expanded clones.

J gene: TRBJ1-2; clone size: many; D gene: TRBD1; V gene: TRBV28; CDR3 DNA: TGTGCCAGCAGTACCGGGACAGGGGTTTTGGATGGCTACACCTTC; CDR3 protein: CASSTGTGVLDGYTF
J gene: TRBJ1-1; clone size: many; D gene: TRBD1; V gene: TRBV12-3/TRBV12-4; CDR3 DNA: TGTGCCAGCAGTTTCCGGGACAGGGTCGACTGGGCCACTGAAGCTTTCTTT; CDR3 protein: CASSFRDRVDWATEAFF
J gene: TRBJ2-3; clone size: -; D gene: -; V gene: TRBV6-2/TRBV6-3; CDR3 DNA: TGTGCCAGCACCCGCACCGGACAGCCCCGCACAGATACGCAGTATTTT; CDR3 protein: CASTRTGQPRTDTQYF
J gene: TRBJ2-5; clone size: few; D gene: -; V gene: TRBV18; CDR3 DNA: TGTGCCAGCTCACCCAACTGGGAGACCCAGTACTTC; CDR3 protein: CASSPNWETQYF
J gene: TRBJ1-1; clone size: many; D gene: -; V gene: TRBV5-6; CDR3 DNA: TGTGCCAGCAGCTTGGGGGCGTTGAACACTGAAGCTTTCTTT; CDR3 protein: CASSLGALNTEAFF
J gene: TRBJ1-1; clone size: -; D gene: -; V gene: TRBV28; CDR3 DNA: TGTGCCAGCAGTTTTCCCCCGCCCAGGGGCGTGAACACTGAAGCTTTCTTT; CDR3 protein: CASSFPPPRGVNTEAFF
J gene: TRBJ2-1; clone size: many; D gene: TRBD2; V gene: TRBV6-2/TRBV6-3; CDR3 DNA: TGTGCCAGCAGAACTACAGCGGGAGGGAATCTCAATGAGCAGTTCTTC; CDR3 protein: CASRTTAGGNLNEQFF
J gene: TRBJ2-7; clone size: many; D gene: -; V gene: TRBV14; CDR3 DNA: TGTGCCAGCAGCGAAAGCAGTATCGTCGAGCAGTACTTC; CDR3 protein: CASSESSIVEQYF
J gene: TRBJ2-2; clone size: many; D gene: -; V gene: TRBV27; CDR3 DNA: TGTGCCAGCAGTTTATGGGCTAGTATGGACACCGGGGAGCTGTTTTTT; CDR3 protein: CASSLWASMDTGELFF
J gene: TRBJ1-1; clone size: -; D gene: TRBD1; V gene: TRBV20-1; CDR3 DNA: TGCAGTGCAGCGCCAGGGACAGGGAACACTGAAGCTTTCTTT; CDR3 protein: CSAAPGTGNTEAFF
J gene: TRBJ2-3; clone size: many; D gene: TRBD2; V gene: TRBV12-3/TRBV12-4; CDR3 DNA: TGTGCCAGCAGTTTACCGGGACTAGCGGGAAGGGCAGATACGCAGTATTTT; CDR3 protein: CASSLPGLAGRADTQYF
J gene: TRBJ2-1; clone size: many; D gene: TRBD2; V gene: TRBV15; CDR3 DNA: TGTGCCACCAGCAGAGAGGGATGGACTAGCGGTTCGGGGGGAGACAATGAGCAGTTCTTC; CDR3 protein: CATSREGWTSGSGGDNEQFF
J gene: TRBJ2-7; clone size: many; D gene: -; V gene: TRBV18; CDR3 DNA: TGTGCCAGCTCACCACCCCTCATCTACGAGCAGTACTTC; CDR3 protein: CASSPPLIYEQYF
J gene: TRBJ2-7; clone size: -; D gene: -; V gene: TRBV6-1; CDR3 DNA: TGTGCCAGCAGTGAGTTCCCCCGCGAGCAGTACTTC; CDR3 protein: CASSEFPREQYF
J gene: TRBJ2-2; clone size: few; D gene: -; V gene: TRBV3-1; CDR3 DNA: TGTGCCAGCAGCCAAGAAGCTGGACTGAACACCGGGGAGCTGTTTTTT; CDR3 protein: CASSQEAGLNTGELFF
J gene: TRBJ1-2; clone size: many; D gene: -; V gene: TRBV3-1; CDR3 DNA: TGTGCCAGCAGCCAAGGTTCCGGGACTAGCTATGGCTACACCTTC; CDR3 protein: CASSQGSGTSYGYTF
J gene: TRBJ2-7; clone size: many; D gene: -; V gene: TRBV6-1; CDR3 DNA: TGTGCCAGCAGTGAAGTCGGCAGTTCCTACGAGCAGTACTTC; CDR3 protein: CASSEVGSSYEQYF
J gene: TRBJ2-7; clone size: few; D gene: -; V gene: TRBV28; CDR3 DNA: TGTGCCAGCAGTTTACTGGAAACCTACGAGCAGTACTTC; CDR3 protein: CASSLLETYEQYF
J gene: TRBJ1-2; clone size: many; D gene: -; V gene: TRBV18; CDR3 DNA: TGTGCCAGCTCACCTGACAGCAACTATGGCTACACCTTC; CDR3 protein: CASSPDSNYGYTF
J gene: TRBJ2-3; clone size: -; D gene: -; V gene: TRBV2; CDR3 DNA: TGTGCCAGCAGTTTAACCCGGGACCTGTATTTT; CDR3 protein: CASSLTRDLYF
J gene: TRBJ2-3; clone size: many; D gene: TRBD1; V gene: TRBV7-6; CDR3 DNA: TGTGCCAGCAGCTCGACAGGGGGTGCAGATACGCAGTATTTT; CDR3 protein: CASSSTGGADTQYF
J gene: TRBJ2-2; clone size: -; D gene: -; V gene: TRBV11-2; CDR3 DNA: TGTGCCAGCAGCTTAGGGACAGACTTCACCGGGGAGCTGTTTTTT; CDR3 protein: CASSLGTDFTGELFF
J gene: TRBJ2-1; clone size: few; D gene: -; V gene: TRBV14; CDR3 DNA: TGTGCCAGCAGCCATGGGCAGTACAATGAGCAGTTCTTC; CDR3 protein: CASSHGQYNEQFF
J gene: TRBJ2-7; clone size: few; D gene: -; V gene: TRBV20-1; CDR3 DNA: TGCAGTGCTAGCGGGACTCCTTCCTACGAGCAGTACTTC; CDR3 protein: CSASGTPSYEQYF
J gene: TRBJ2-5; clone size: few; D gene: TRBD1; V gene: TRBV5-6; CDR3 DNA: TGTGCCAGCAGCCCAGGGCCCAACAGGGGGCGCCGAGAGACCCAGTACTTC; CDR3 protein: CASSPGPNRGRRETQYF
J gene: TRBJ1-2; clone size: -; D gene: -; V gene: TRBV6-5; CDR3 DNA: TGTGCCAGCAGTTATGGCGAGGGAATCGATCGTGGCTACACCTTC; CDR3 protein: CASSYGEGIDRGYTF
J gene: TRBJ1-2; clone size: -; D gene: -; V gene: TRBV14; CDR3 DNA: TGTGCCAGCAGCCAAGATTATGCGGTAGAGACAGTCGGCTACACCTTC; CDR3 protein: CASSQDYAVETVGYTF
J gene: TRBJ1-1; clone size: -; D gene: -; V gene: TRBV25-1; CDR3 DNA: TGTGCCAGCAGTGCGGGGGCGCTGGGAGCTTTCTTT; CDR3 protein: CASSAGALGAFF
J gene: TRBJ2-1; clone size: few; D gene: -; V gene: TRBV7-3; CDR3 DNA: TGTGCCAGCAGCTTAGAGGGGGGGCTCTACAATGAGCAGTTCTTC; CDR3 protein: CASSLEGGLYNEQFF
J gene: TRBJ1-1; clone size: many; D gene: -; V gene: TRBV7-2; CDR3 DNA: TGTGCCAGCAGCTTATACTTAAGTGTGAACACTGAAGCTTTCTTT; CDR3 protein: CASSLYLSVNTEAFF
J gene: TRBJ2-1; clone size: many; D gene: -; V gene: TRBV14; CDR3 DNA: TGTGCCAGCAGCCAAGAACGCGGCAGGGGGGGCAATGAGCAGTTCTTC; CDR3 protein: CASSQERGRGGNEQFF
J gene: TRBJ2-4; clone size: few; D gene: -; V gene: TRBV10-1; CDR3 DNA: TGCGCCAGCAGTGACAGGGTCTTGACCAAAAACATTCAGTACTTC; CDR3 protein: CASSDRVLTKNIQYF
J gene: TRBJ2-4; clone size: many; D gene: TRBD1; V gene: TRBV3-1; CDR3 DNA: TGTGCCAGCAGCCAAGATCATCGGACAGGGTACAGAAACATTCAGTACTTC; CDR3 protein: CASSQDHRTGYRNIQYF
J gene: TRBJ2-1; clone size: many; D gene: TRBD2; V gene: TRBV12-3/TRBV12-4; CDR3 DNA: TGTGCCAGCAGCTCTGAGGGACTAGCCAATGAGCAGTTCTTC; CDR3 protein: CASSSEGLANEQFF
J gene: TRBJ1-5; clone size: few; D gene: -; V gene: TRBV5-1; CDR3 DNA: TGCGCCAGCAGCCCCGGGACGAATCAGCCCCAGCATTTT; CDR3 protein: CASSPGTNQPQHF
J gene: TRBJ2-1; clone size: many; D gene: -; V gene: TRBV11-2; CDR3 DNA: TGTGCCAGCAGCTTAGCGACAGGTTACAATGAGCAGTTCTTC; CDR3 protein: CASSLATGYNEQFF
J gene: TRBJ1-1; clone size: many; D gene: TRBD1; V gene: TRBV29-1; CDR3 DNA: TGCAGCGTTGTATATTCCGGGACAGGGGGCACTGAAGCTTTCTTT; CDR3 protein: CSVVYSGTGGTEAFF
J gene: TRBJ2-1; clone size: many; D gene: -; V gene: TRBV29-1; CDR3 DNA: TGCAGCGTTGAAGAACCCACCGTGCCGGACAATGAGCAGTTCTTC; CDR3 protein: CSVEEPTVPDNEQFF
J gene: TRBJ2-7; clone size: many; D gene: -; V gene: TRBV6-2/TRBV6-3; CDR3 DNA: TGTGCCAGCAGTTACTCTGTGGGCGAGCAGTACTTC; CDR3 protein: CASSYSVGEQYF
J gene: TRBJ2-7; clone size: -; D gene: -; V gene: TRBV19; CDR3 DNA: TGTGCCAGTAGTATAGAGGGAGGGGGCTACGAGCAGTACTTC; CDR3 protein: CASSIEGGGYEQYF
J gene: TRBJ1-6; clone size: few; D gene: -; V gene: TRBV20-1; CDR3 DNA: TGCAGTGCCAACCGCCAGGGAGGGAATTCACCCCTCCACTTT; CDR3 protein: CSANRQGGNSPLHF
J gene: TRBJ1-1; clone size: many; D gene: TRBD1; V gene: TRBV29-1; CDR3 DNA: TGCAGCACACGAGGAAGGGACAGGCTATCAGAGTCGGGCACTGAAGCTTTCTTT; CDR3 protein: CSTRGRDRLSESGTEAFF
J gene: TRBJ2-7; clone size: -; D gene: TRBD2; V gene: TRBV20-1; CDR3 DNA: TGCAGTGCTAGCCGCGAGGCAGGGAGGGACGAGCAGTACTTC; CDR3 protein: CSASREAGRDEQYF